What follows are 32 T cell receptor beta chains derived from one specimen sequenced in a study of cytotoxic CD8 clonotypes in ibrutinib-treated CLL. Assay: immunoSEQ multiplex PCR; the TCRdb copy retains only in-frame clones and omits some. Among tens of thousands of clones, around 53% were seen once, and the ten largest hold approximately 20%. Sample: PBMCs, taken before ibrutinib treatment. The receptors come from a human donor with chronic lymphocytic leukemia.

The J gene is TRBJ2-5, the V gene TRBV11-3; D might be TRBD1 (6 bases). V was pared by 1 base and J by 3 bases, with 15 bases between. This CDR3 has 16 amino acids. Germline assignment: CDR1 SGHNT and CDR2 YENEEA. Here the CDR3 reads CASSLVGLTGEETQYF. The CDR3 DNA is TGTGCCAGCAGCTTAGTAGGTTTGACAGGAGAAGAGACCCAGTACTTC.

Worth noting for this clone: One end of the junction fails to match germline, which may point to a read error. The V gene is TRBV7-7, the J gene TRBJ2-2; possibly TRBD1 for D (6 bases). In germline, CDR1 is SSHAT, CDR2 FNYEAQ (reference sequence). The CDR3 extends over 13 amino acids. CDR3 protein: CASSLRGTGELFF. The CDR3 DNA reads TGTGCTAGCAGCTTAAGGGGGACGGGGGAGCTGTTTTTT.

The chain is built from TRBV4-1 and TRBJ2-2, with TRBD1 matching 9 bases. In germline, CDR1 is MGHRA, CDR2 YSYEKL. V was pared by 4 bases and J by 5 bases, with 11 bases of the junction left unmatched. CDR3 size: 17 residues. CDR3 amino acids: CASSRDRVGVSTGELFF. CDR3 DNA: TGCGCCAGCAGCCGGGACAGGGTCGGGGTTTCGACCGGGGAGCTGTTTTTT.

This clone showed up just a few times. As DNA, the CDR3 is TGTGCCTGGAGTACAGGGGGCACTGAAGCTTTCTTT. Its protein is CAWSTGGTEAFF. The chain uses TRBV30 and TRBJ1-1; 8 nucleotides line up with TRBD1. CDR1 is GTSNPN, CDR2 SVGIG, per germline (reference sequence). V gave up 2 bases and J gave up 4 bases; unmatched junction bases: 0. CDR3 size: 12 residues.

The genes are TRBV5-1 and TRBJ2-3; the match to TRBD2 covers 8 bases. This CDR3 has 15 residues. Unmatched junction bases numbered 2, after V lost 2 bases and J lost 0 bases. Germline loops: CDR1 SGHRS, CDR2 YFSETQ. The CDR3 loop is CASSFSGASTDTQYF. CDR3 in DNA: TGCGCCAGCAGCTTTAGCGGGGCGAGCACAGATACGCAGTATTTT.

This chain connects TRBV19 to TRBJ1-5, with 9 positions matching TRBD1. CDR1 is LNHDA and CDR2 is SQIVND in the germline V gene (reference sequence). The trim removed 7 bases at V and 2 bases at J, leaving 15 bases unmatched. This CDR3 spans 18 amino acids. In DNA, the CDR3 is TGTGCCAGTAACCGAAGGGACAGGGCCGGAGGGGGCAATCAGCCCCAGCATTTT. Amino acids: CASNRRDRAGGGNQPQHF.

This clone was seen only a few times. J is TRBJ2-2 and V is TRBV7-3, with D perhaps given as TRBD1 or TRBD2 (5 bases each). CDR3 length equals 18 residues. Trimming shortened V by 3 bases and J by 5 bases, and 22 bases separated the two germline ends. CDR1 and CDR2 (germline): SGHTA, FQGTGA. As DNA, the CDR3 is TGTGCCAGCAGCTTCGACGGGGCTACTTCCCTGGCGACCGGGGAGCTGTTTTTT. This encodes CASSFDGATSLATGELFF.

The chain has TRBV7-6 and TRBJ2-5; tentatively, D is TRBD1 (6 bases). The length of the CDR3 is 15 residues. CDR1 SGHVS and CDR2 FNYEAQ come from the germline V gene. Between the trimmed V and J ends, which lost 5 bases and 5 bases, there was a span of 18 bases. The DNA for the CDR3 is TGTGCCAGCAGCCCGAAACAGGGTTTATTGGAGACCCAGTACTTC. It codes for CASSPKQGLLETQYF. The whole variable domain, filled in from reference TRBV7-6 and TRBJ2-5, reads GAGVSQSPRYKVTKRGQDVALRCDPISGHVSLYWYRQALGQGPEFLTYFNYEAQQDKSGLPNDRFSAERPEGSISTLTIQRTEQRDSAMYRCASSPKQGLLETQYFGPGTRLLVL.

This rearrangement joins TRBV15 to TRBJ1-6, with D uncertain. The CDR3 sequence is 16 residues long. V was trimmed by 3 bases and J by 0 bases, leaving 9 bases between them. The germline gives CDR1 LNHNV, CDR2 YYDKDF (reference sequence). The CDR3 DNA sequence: TGTGCCACCAGCAGGAAGGGTGGCTCCTATAATTCACCCCTCCACTTT. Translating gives CATSRKGGSYNSPLHF.

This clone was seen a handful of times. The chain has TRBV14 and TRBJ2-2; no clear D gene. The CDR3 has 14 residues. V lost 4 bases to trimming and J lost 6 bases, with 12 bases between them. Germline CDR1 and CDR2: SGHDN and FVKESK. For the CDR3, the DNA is TGTGCCAGCAGCCCGACTTATGGGGCCGGGGAGCTGTTTTTT. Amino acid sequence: CASSPTYGAGELFF.

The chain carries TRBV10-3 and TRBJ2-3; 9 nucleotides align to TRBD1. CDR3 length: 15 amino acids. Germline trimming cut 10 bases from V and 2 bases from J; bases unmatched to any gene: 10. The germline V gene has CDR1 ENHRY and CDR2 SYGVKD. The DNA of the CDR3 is TGTGCCACCTCTCCGGGACAGGGTACCACAGATACGCAGTATTTT. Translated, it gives CATSPGQGTTDTQYF.

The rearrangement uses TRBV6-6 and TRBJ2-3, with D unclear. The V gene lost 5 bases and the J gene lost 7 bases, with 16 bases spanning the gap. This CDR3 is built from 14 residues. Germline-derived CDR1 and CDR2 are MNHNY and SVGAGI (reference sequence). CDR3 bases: TGTGCCAGCAGTAACCCAGGTTTAGCAAATACGCAGTATTTT. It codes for CASSNPGLANTQYF.

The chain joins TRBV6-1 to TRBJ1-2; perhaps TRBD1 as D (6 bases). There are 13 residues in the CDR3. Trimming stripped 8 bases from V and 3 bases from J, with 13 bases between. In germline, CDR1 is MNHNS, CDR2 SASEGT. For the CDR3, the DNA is TGTGCCAGCCTCGGGGGGGCTCACTATGGCTACACCTTC. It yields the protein CASLGGAHYGYTF.

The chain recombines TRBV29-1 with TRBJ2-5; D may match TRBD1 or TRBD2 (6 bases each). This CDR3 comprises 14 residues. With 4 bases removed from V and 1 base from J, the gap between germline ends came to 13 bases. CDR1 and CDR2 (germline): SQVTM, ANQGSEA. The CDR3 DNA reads TGCAGCGTTGTGCTCTCGGGGGCCCAAGAGACCCAGTACTTC. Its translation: CSVVLSGAQETQYF.

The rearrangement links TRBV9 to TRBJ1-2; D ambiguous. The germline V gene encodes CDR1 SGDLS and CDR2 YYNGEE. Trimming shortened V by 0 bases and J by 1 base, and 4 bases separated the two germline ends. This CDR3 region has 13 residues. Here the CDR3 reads CASSVGINYGYTF. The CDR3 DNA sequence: TGTGCCAGCAGCGTAGGGATTAACTATGGCTACACCTTC.

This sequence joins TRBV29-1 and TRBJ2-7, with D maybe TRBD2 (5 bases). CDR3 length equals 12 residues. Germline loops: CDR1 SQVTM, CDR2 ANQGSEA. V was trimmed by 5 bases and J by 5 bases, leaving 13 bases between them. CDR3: CSVHMGADEQYF. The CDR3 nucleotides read TGCAGCGTTCACATGGGAGCGGACGAGCAGTACTTC.

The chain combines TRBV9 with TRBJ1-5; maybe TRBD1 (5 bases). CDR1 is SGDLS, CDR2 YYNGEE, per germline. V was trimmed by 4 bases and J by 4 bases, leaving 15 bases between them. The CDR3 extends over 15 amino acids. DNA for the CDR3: TGTGCCAGCAGCCCCCAGGGTTGGGGAAATCAGCCCCAGCATTTT. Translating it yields CASSPQGWGNQPQHF.

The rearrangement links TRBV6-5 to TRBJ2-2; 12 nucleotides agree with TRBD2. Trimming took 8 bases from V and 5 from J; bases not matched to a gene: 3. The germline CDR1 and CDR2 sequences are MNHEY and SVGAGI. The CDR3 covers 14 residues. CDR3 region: CASRTSGGTGELFF. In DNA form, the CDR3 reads TGTGCCAGCCGCACTAGCGGGGGGACCGGGGAGCTGTTTTTT.

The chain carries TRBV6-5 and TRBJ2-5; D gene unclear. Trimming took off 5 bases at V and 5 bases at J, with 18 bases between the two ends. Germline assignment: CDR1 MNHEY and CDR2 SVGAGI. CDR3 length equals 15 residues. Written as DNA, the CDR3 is TGTGCCAGCAGTCCCGAAGGTGGTCCCGGGGAGACCCAGTACTTC. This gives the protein CASSPEGGPGETQYF.

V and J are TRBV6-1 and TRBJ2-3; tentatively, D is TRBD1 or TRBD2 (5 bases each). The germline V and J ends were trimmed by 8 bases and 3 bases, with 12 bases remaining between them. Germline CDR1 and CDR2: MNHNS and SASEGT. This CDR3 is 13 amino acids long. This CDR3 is CASGGRATDTQYF. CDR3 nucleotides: TGTGCCAGCGGAGGCAGGGCGACAGATACGCAGTATTTT.

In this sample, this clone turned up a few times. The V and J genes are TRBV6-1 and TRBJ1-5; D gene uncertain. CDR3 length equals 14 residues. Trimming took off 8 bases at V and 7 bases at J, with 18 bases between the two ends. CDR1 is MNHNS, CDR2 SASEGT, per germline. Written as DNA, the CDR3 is TGTGCCAGCGAGGTGACACCCCCGGGGCAGCCCCAGCATTTT. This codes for CASEVTPPGQPQHF.

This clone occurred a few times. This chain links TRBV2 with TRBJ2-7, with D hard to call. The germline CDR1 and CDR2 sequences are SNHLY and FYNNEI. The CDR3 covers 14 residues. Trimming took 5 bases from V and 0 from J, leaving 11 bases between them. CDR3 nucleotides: TGTGCCAGCAGTACATTCCTTAGCTCCTACGAGCAGTACTTC. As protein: CASSTFLSSYEQYF.

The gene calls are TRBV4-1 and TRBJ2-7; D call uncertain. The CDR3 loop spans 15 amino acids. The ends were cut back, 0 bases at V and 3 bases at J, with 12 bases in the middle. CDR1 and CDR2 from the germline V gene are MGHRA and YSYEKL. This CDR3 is CASSQDQNPVYEQYF. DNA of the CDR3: TGCGCCAGCAGCCAAGATCAGAATCCGGTCTACGAGCAGTACTTC.

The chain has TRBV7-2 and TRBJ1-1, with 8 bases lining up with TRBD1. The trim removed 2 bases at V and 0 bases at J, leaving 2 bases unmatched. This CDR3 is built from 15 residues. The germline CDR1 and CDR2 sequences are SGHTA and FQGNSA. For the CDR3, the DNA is TGTGCCAGCAGCTTAAGGACAGGGATGAACACTGAAGCTTTCTTT. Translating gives CASSLRTGMNTEAFF.

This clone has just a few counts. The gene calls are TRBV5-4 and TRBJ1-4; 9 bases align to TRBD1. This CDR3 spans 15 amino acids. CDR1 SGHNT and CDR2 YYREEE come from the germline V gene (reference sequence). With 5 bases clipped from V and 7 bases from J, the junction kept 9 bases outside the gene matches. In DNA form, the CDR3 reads TGTGCCAGCAGACACCGGGGGACAGGGATTGAAAAACTGTTTTTT. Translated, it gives CASRHRGTGIEKLFF.

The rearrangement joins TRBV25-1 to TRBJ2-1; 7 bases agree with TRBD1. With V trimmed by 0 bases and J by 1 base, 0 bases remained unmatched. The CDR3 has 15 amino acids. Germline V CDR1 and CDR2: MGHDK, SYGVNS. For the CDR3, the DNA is TGTGCCAGCAGTGAATACAGGGGGTCCTACAATGAGCAGTTCTTC. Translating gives CASSEYRGSYNEQFF.

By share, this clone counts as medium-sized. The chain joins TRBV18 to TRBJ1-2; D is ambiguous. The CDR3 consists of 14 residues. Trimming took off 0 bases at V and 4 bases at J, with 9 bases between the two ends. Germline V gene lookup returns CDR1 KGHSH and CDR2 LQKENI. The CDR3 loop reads CASSPPVMGYGYTF. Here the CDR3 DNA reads TGTGCCAGCTCACCACCGGTTATGGGCTATGGCTACACCTTC. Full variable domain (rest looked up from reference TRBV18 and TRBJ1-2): NAGVMQNPRHLVRRRGQEARLRCSPMKGHSHVYWYRQLPEEGLKFMVYLQKENIIDESGMPKERFSAEFPKEGPSILRIQQVVRGDSAAYFCASSPPVMGYGYTFGSGTRLTVV.

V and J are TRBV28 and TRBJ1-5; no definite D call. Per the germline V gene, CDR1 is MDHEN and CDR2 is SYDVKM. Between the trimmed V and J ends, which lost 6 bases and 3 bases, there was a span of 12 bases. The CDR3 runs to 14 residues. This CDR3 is CASSLGPPNQPQHF. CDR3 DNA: TGTGCCAGCAGCCTCGGTCCGCCCAATCAGCCCCAGCATTTT.

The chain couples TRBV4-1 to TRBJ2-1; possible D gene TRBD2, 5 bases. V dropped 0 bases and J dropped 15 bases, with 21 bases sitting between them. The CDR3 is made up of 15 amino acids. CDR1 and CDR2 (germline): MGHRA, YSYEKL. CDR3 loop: CASSQDPRTQRVMFF. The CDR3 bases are TGCGCCAGCAGCCAAGATCCGAGGACCCAGAGGGTGATGTTCTTC.

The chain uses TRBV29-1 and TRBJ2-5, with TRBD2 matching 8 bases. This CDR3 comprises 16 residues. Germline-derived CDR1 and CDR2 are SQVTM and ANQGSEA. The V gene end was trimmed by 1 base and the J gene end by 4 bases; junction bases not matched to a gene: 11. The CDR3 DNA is TGCAGCGTTGAAGTAAATGGTAGCGGGGAGGGAGAGACCCAGTACTTC. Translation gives CSVEVNGSGEGETQYF. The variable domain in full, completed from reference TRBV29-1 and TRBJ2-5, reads SAVISQKPSRDICQRGTSLTIQCQVDSQVTMMFWYRQQPGQSLTLIATANQGSEATYESGFVIDKFPISRPNLTFSTLTVSNMSPEDSSIYLCSVEVNGSGEGETQYFGPGTRLLVL.

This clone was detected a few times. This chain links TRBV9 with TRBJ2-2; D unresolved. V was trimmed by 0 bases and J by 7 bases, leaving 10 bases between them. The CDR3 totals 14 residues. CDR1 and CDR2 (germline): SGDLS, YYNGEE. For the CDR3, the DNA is TGTGCCAGCAGCGTAGTAGGTAGCATCGGGGAGCTGTTTTTT. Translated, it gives CASSVVGSIGELFF.

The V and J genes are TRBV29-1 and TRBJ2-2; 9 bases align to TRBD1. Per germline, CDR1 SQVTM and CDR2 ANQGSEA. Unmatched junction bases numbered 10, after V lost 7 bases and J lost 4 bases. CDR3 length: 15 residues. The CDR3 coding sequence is TGCAGCGCAAAAGCTCCGGGACAGGGCACCGGGGAGCTGTTTTTT. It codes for CSAKAPGQGTGELFF.